Below are 14 T cell receptor beta chains sequenced from a single sample in a study of T cell changes during pregnancy in multiple sclerosis. Profiling relied on immunoSEQ multiplex PCR, and the TCRdb table lists in-frame clones only, not all of them. The sample shows about 40,000 clones, over 80% of them seen only once. Material: peripheral blood, obtained in the first trimester of pregnancy. The source is a female donor in good health, enrolled as a control in a pregnancy study.

V and J are TRBV4-2 and TRBJ1-2; D is ambiguous. V was trimmed by 4 bases and J by 8 bases, leaving 11 bases between them. The CDR3 consists of 12 residues. Germline lookup yields CDR1 LGHNA and CDR2 YNFKEQ. CDR3 amino acids: CASSPITGGYTF. The DNA for the CDR3 is TGTGCCAGCAGCCCAATAACCGGGGGCTACACCTTC.

The genes are TRBV4-1 and TRBJ1-1; D gene ambiguous. V lost 0 bases, J lost 1 base, and 15 bases lay in between. The CDR3 extends over 17 amino acids. Germline assignment: CDR1 MGHRA and CDR2 YSYEKL. The CDR3 region has the DNA TGCGCCAGCAGCCAAGAGGTTCCGGTAAGGAGGAACACTGAAGCTTTCTTT. It translates to CASSQEVPVRRNTEAFF.

The J gene is TRBJ2-7, the V gene TRBV9, with 9 bases identical to TRBD1. This CDR3 contains 14 residues. Looked up from germline, CDR1 is SGDLS and CDR2 is YYNGEE. V dropped 0 bases and J dropped 7; count of bases not matched to a gene: 5. This chain's CDR3 is CASSVAGQGEEQYF. The CDR3 DNA reads TGTGCCAGCAGCGTAGCGGGACAGGGTGAAGAGCAGTACTTC.

The V and J genes are TRBV6-5 and TRBJ1-1, with D maybe TRBD1 (5 bases). V lost 5 bases to trimming and J lost 1 base, with 8 bases between them. Per germline, CDR1 MNHEY and CDR2 SVGAGI. The CDR3 runs 13 residues. The CDR3 reads CASSPQENTEAFF. In DNA, the CDR3 is TGTGCCAGCAGTCCACAGGAGAACACTGAAGCTTTCTTT.

The chain couples TRBV11-3 to TRBJ2-2; possibly TRBD2 for D (5 bases). The germline V gene encodes CDR1 SGHNT and CDR2 YENEEA. The CDR3 sequence is 12 residues long. V shed 6 bases and J shed 5 bases, with 7 bases lying between them. CDR3 bases: TGTGCCAGCAGACCGGGAACCGGGGAGCTGTTTTTT. Residues: CASRPGTGELFF.

The J gene is TRBJ2-4, the V gene TRBV5-4; D perhaps matches TRBD2 (5 bases). The V and J ends lost 4 bases and 5 bases respectively, with 16 bases between them. The length of the CDR3 is 15 residues. CDR1 and CDR2 from the germline V gene are SGHNT and YYREEE (reference sequence). CDR3 coding DNA: TGTGCCAGCAGCCCGTTCGGTAGCGCCGAAAACATTCAGTACTTC. Its protein is CASSPFGSAENIQYF.

This chain connects TRBV6-6 to TRBJ1-1; D not certain. Germline V CDR1 and CDR2: MNHNY, SVGAGI (reference sequence). Trimming left V 5 bases short and J 9 bases short, with 19 bases between. There are 14 residues in the CDR3. CDR3 sequence: CASSDPGQASKAFF. For the CDR3, the DNA is TGTGCCAGCAGTGACCCTGGCCAGGCTAGCAAAGCTTTCTTT.

This chain connects TRBV5-6 to TRBJ2-1; TRBD2 might be the D (6 bases). V was cut by 2 bases and J by 2 bases, with 11 bases left in between. There are 15 residues in the CDR3. The germline CDR1 and CDR2 sequences are SGHDT and YYEEEE. In nucleotides, the CDR3 is TGTGCCAGCAGCTTCCGGGGCGGGGCCTACAATGAGCAGTTCTTC. This sequence encodes CASSFRGGAYNEQFF.

V and J are TRBV11-2 and TRBJ2-2, with TRBD2 matching over 8 bases. The germline V gene has CDR1 SGHAT and CDR2 FQNNGV. The CDR3 has 16 amino acids. With 2 bases clipped from V and 3 bases from J, the junction kept 5 bases outside the gene matches. CDR3 in amino acids: CASSLTGGRDTGELFF. The CDR3 bases are TGTGCCAGCAGCTTAACGGGGGGGCGGGACACCGGGGAGCTGTTTTTT.

V is TRBV10-2 and J is TRBJ2-3; D not certain. With 0 bases removed from V and 3 bases from J, the gap between germline ends came to 7 bases. The CDR3 consists of 14 residues. Germline V lookup: CDR1 WSHSY, CDR2 SAAADI. In nucleotides, the CDR3 is TGCGCCAGCAGTGAGTCTAGCCCAACAGATACGCAGTATTTT. Translation gives CASSESSPTDTQYF.

The rearrangement uses TRBV7-2 and TRBJ1-6; the D gene is possibly TRBD1 (6 bases). CDR3 length equals 14 residues. Trimming stripped 3 bases from V and 6 bases from J, with 9 bases between. The germline V gene encodes CDR1 SGHTA and CDR2 FQGNSA. CDR3 sequence reads: CASSFRTANSPLHF. The CDR3 bases are TGTGCCAGCAGCTTCAGGACAGCTAATTCACCCCTCCACTTT. The whole variable domain, filled in from reference TRBV7-2 and TRBJ1-6, reads GAGVSQSPSNKVTEKGKDVELRCDPISGHTALYWYRQSLGQGLEFLIYFQGNSAPDKSGLPSDRFSAERTGGSVSTLTIQRTQQEDSAVYLCASSFRTANSPLHFGNGTRLTVT.

The rearrangement uses TRBV6-1 and TRBJ2-7; 8 positions match TRBD2. This CDR3 is 15 amino acids long. The J segment lost 3 bases and the V segment lost 4 bases, leaving 8 bases of the junction unmatched. Per the germline V gene, CDR1 is MNHNS and CDR2 is SASEGT. The CDR3 DNA follows: TGTGCCAGCAGTGGCAATAGCGGGACCCTCTACGAGCAGTACTTC. Translation: CASSGNSGTLYEQYF.

This clone was recorded only once. The chain has TRBV5-1 and TRBJ1-2; weak D call: TRBD1 (6 bases). The germline V gene encodes CDR1 SGHRS and CDR2 YFSETQ. Trimming removed 0 bases from V and 6 bases from J, with 15 bases in between. The CDR3 loop spans 15 amino acids. In DNA form, the CDR3 reads TGCGCCAGCAGCTTGGGGGCAGGGGATTATCATGGCTACACCTTC. Translating gives CASSLGAGDYHGYTF.

This chain's CDR3 is CASSYGETYEQYF. In DNA form, the CDR3 reads TGTGCCAGCAGTTACGGGGAGACCTACGAGCAGTACTTC. The chain has TRBV6-5 and TRBJ2-7; D possibly corresponds to TRBD2 (5 bases). This CDR3 is 13 amino acids long. Germline loops: CDR1 MNHEY, CDR2 SVGAGI. Trimming took off 2 bases at V and 2 bases at J, with 7 bases between the two ends.